Presented here are 13 T cell receptor beta chains from one specimen sequenced in a study of blood T cell repertoires in COVID-19. The data were produced by immunoSEQ multiplex PCR, yet TCRdb's version contains in-frame clones alone and is incomplete. Altogether approximately 210,000 clones are present, under 85% being singletons, with the ten largest covering roughly 7%. The sample taken for sequencing was peripheral blood. These receptors came from an elderly woman with COVID-19, enrolled during active disease.

V usage is TRBV29-1 and J usage is TRBJ1-2; D unclear. Germline CDR1 SQVTM, CDR2 ANQGSEA. The CDR3 runs to 13 residues. V lost 4 bases and J 5 bases, leaving 14 bases between the germline ends. The CDR3 nucleotides read TGCAGCGTTGTACCCCAGGATGTATATGGCTACACCTTC. Protein: CSVVPQDVYGYTF.

Worth noting for this clone: The sample has other DNA sequences that encode this CDR3 too. This chain connects TRBV5-1 to TRBJ1-1; unclear D gene. The germline V and J ends were trimmed by 1 base and 0 bases, with 4 bases remaining between them. This CDR3 is 13 amino acids long. CDR1 and CDR2 (germline): SGHRS, YFSETQ. CDR3 in amino acids: CASSLSVNTEAFF. DNA for the CDR3: TGCGCCAGCAGCTTGTCCGTGAACACTGAAGCTTTCTTT.

The genes are TRBV5-1 and TRBJ1-1; a possible D gene is TRBD1 (5 bases). This CDR3 contains 14 residues. V lost 0 bases and J 5 bases, leaving 11 bases between the germline ends. The V gene's germline CDR1 is SGHRS and CDR2 YFSETQ. Here the CDR3 DNA reads TGCGCCAGCAGCTTGGAGGGGTTGCGGACTGAAGCTTTCTTT. Protein product: CASSLEGLRTEAFF.

J is TRBJ2-1 and V is TRBV7-9; a weak D match, TRBD2 (5 bases). The CDR3 spans 13 residues. CDR1 SEHNR and CDR2 FQNEAQ come from the germline V gene (reference sequence). The V and J ends lost 8 bases and 6 bases respectively, with 14 bases between them. The CDR3 here is CASHPRGTNEQFF. CDR3 coding DNA: TGTGCCAGCCACCCCCGGGGAACCAATGAGCAGTTCTTC.

The chain is built from TRBV3-1 (or the pseudogene TRBV3-2) and TRBJ1-2; 9 nucleotides match TRBD1. The CDR3 is 16 amino acids. Germline V CDR1 and CDR2: LGHDT, YNNKEL (reference sequence). With V trimmed by 4 bases and J by 4 bases, 10 bases remained unmatched. The CDR3 bases are TGTGCCAGCAGCCGCACCGGGACAGGGAGAGGCTATGGCTACACCTTC. This gives the protein CASSRTGTGRGYGYTF.

The chain employs TRBV28 and TRBJ1-6; TRBD1 agrees at 7 bases. Looked up from germline, CDR1 is MDHEN and CDR2 is SYDVKM. Losses at the gene ends were 9 bases for V and 7 bases for J; bases not matched to a gene: 6. There are 13 residues in the CDR3. The CDR3 DNA reads TGTGCCAGTCGGGGACAGATCAATTCACCCCTCCACTTT. Translating gives CASRGQINSPLHF.

The chain recombines TRBV18 with TRBJ1-2, with D unresolved. Germline-derived CDR1 and CDR2 are KGHSH and LQKENI. V lost 3 bases, J lost 2 bases, and 16 bases lay in between. This CDR3 is built from 16 residues. The CDR3 coding sequence is TGTGCCAGCTCACCCGATTGGACGGGAACGAACTATGGCTACACCTTC. Translation: CASSPDWTGTNYGYTF.

The sample holds one count of this clone. The chain has TRBV6-1 and TRBJ2-3; D uncertain. The CDR3 runs to 12 residues. Germline-derived CDR1 and CDR2 are MNHNS and SASEGT. V was trimmed by 5 bases and J by 1 base, leaving 4 bases between them. This CDR3 reads CASSPRTDTQYF. CDR3 DNA sequence: TGTGCCAGCAGTCCTCGCACAGATACGCAGTATTTT.

Only one count was recorded for this clone. This chain joins TRBV19 and TRBJ2-3; D call uncertain. V shed 4 bases and J shed 2 bases, with 7 bases lying between them. This CDR3 has 13 amino acids. Germline lookup yields CDR1 LNHDA and CDR2 SQIVND (reference sequence). The CDR3 is CASSKELTDTQYF. CDR3 in DNA: TGTGCCAGTAGTAAGGAGCTCACAGATACGCAGTATTTT.

The chain combines TRBV3-1 (or the pseudogene TRBV3-2) with TRBJ2-2; 8 bases agree with TRBD2. CDR3 length: 15 residues. The junction had 6 bases not matched to a gene; V was cut back by 5 bases and J by 4 bases. Germline CDR1 LGHDT, CDR2 YNNKEL (reference sequence). CDR3 amino acids: CASSWAGGITGELFF. In nucleotides, the CDR3 is TGTGCCAGCAGCTGGGCGGGGGGTATCACCGGGGAGCTGTTTTTT.

The chain couples TRBV27 to TRBJ1-2; 8 bases fit TRBD1. Per the germline V gene, CDR1 is MNHEY and CDR2 is SMNVEV (reference sequence). The CDR3 covers 14 residues. J gave up 4 bases and V 5 bases, and 6 bases lay outside the gene matches. CDR3 residues: CASSPGQGSYGYTF. CDR3 bases: TGTGCCAGCAGTCCAGGACAGGGTAGCTATGGCTACACCTTC.

The V call is TRBV5-4, the J call TRBJ2-1, with 10 nucleotides matching TRBD2. The CDR3 loop spans 16 amino acids. Germline CDR1 and CDR2: SGHNT and YYREEE (reference sequence). V shed 1 base and J 0 bases; nucleotides not matched to a gene: 1. DNA for the CDR3: TGTGCCAGCAGCTTGCCTAGCGGGAGCTCCTACAATGAGCAGTTCTTC. Amino acids: CASSLPSGSSYNEQFF.

The chain is built from TRBV6-5 and TRBJ2-1; D gene ambiguous. There are 13 residues in the CDR3. V gave up 0 bases and J gave up 4 bases, with 4 bases separating them. Per the germline V gene, CDR1 is MNHEY and CDR2 is SVGAGI. The CDR3 here is CASSYSGYNEQFF. CDR3 coding DNA: TGTGCCAGCAGTTACTCCGGGTACAATGAGCAGTTCTTC.